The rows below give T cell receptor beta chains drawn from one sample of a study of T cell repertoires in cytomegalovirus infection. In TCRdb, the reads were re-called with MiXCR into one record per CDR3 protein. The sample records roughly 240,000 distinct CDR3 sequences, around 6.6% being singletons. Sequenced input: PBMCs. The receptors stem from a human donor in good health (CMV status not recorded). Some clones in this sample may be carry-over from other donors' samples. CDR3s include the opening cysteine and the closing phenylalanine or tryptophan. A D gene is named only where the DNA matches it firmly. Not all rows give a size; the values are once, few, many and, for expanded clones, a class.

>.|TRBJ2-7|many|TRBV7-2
CASSEESDYEQYF
TGTGCCAGCAGCGAGGAGTCCGACTACGAGCAGTACTTC
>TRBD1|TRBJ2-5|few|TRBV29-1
CSVELSQGVQETQYF
TGCAGCGTTGAATTGAGCCAGGGGGTCCAAGAGACCCAGTACTTC
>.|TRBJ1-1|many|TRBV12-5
CASGSLTEAFF
TGTGCTAGTGGTTCCCTGACTGAAGCTTTCTTT
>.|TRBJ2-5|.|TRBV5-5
CASSSDQQQETQYF
TGTGCCAGCAGTAGTGATCAACAACAAGAGACCCAGTACTTC
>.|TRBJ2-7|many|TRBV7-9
CASSLGRYEQYF
TGTGCCAGCAGCCTAGGCAGGTACGAGCAGTACTTC
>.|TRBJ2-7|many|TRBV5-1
CASSWSDSYEQYF
TGCGCCAGCAGCTGGAGTGACTCCTACGAGCAGTACTTC
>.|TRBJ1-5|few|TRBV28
CASSPHEPQHF
TGTGCCAGCAGCCCGCATGAGCCCCAGCATTTT
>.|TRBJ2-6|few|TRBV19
CASSTGLPGANVLTF
TGTGCCAGTAGTACAGGTCTCCCAGGGGCCAACGTCCTGACTTTC
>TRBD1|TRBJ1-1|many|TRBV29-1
CSVEGQGNTEAFF
TGCAGCGTCGAGGGACAGGGGAACACTGAAGCTTTCTTT
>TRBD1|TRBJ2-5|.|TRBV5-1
CASSRLRGTGTQETQYF
TGCGCCAGCAGCCGCCTCCGTGGGACAGGAACCCAAGAGACCCAGTACTTC
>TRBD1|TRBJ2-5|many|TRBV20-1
CSASPGDRGSETQYF
TGCAGTGCTAGTCCCGGGGACAGGGGCTCGGAGACCCAGTACTTC
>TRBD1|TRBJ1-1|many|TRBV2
CASSEGSWGRGASEAFF
TGTGCCAGCAGTGAAGGTTCATGGGGCAGGGGGGCATCTGAAGCTTTCTTT
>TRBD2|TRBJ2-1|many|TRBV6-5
CASSYSAGGPYNEQFF
TGTGCCAGCAGTTACTCGGCGGGGGGCCCCTACAATGAGCAGTTCTTC
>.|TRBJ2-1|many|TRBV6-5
CASSYNGRGGSGEQFF
TGTGCCAGCAGTTACAACGGCAGGGGAGGTTCGGGTGAGCAGTTCTTC
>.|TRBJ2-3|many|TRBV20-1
CSARDRGGVADTQYF
TGCAGTGCTAGAGATCGTGGAGGGGTGGCAGATACGCAGTATTTT
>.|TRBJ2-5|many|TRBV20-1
CSADGRAVETQYF
TGCAGTGCGGATGGCAGGGCGGTCGAGACCCAGTACTTC
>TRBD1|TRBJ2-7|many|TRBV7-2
CASSSTGALREQYF
TGTGCCAGCAGCTCGACAGGGGCCCTCCGCGAGCAGTACTTC
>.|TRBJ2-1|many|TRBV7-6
CASSRNGAGEQFF
TGTGCCAGCAGCCGGAATGGCGCGGGGGAGCAGTTCTTC
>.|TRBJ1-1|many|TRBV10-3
CAPPADTSNTEAFF
TGTGCCCCCCCGGCGGACACCTCGAACACTGAAGCTTTCTTT
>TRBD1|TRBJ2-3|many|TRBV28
CASSSPRTGGTDTQYF
TGTGCCAGCAGTTCACCCCGGACAGGGGGCACAGATACGCAGTATTTT
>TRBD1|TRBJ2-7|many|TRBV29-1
CSGTGGYEQYF
TGCAGCGGGACAGGGGGCTACGAGCAGTACTTC
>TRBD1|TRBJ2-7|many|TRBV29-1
CSVGTGSSYEQYF
TGCAGCGTCGGGACAGGGAGCTCCTACGAGCAGTACTTC
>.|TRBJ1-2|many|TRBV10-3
CAISEGPSNYGYTF
TGTGCCATCAGTGAGGGGCCCTCTAACTATGGCTACACCTTC
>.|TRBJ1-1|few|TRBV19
CASSDPMNTEAFF
TGTGCCAGTTCAGACCCTATGAACACTGAAGCTTTCTTT
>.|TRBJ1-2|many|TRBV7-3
CASSPQGANYGYTF
TGTGCCAGCAGCCCGCAGGGAGCTAACTATGGCTACACCTTC
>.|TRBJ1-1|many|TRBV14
CASSPHGRVNTEAFF
TGTGCCAGCAGCCCTCATGGGAGGGTAAACACTGAAGCTTTCTTT
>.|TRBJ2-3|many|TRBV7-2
CATRGGTGSTDTQYF
TGTGCCACCCGCGGGGGGACAGGGTCCACAGATACGCAGTATTTT
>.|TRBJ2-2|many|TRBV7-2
CASSLVGTPIPTGELFF
TGTGCCAGCAGCTTAGTAGGGACACCAATACCCACCGGGGAGCTGTTTTTT
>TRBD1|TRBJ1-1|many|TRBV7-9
CASSPGTGVWVTEAFF
TGTGCCAGCAGCCCCGGAACAGGGGTATGGGTCACTGAAGCTTTCTTT
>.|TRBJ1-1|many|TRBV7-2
CASSLGRRTEAFF
TGTGCCAGCAGCTTGGGGAGGCGGACTGAAGCTTTCTTT
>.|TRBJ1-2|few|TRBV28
CASSLLDKNYGYTF
TGTGCCAGCAGTTTACTGGACAAAAACTATGGCTACACCTTC
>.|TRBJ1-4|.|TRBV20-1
CSASDSGANEKLFF
TGCAGTGCTAGTGACTCCGGGGCTAATGAAAAACTGTTTTTT
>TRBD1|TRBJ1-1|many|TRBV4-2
CASSHQSDREAFF
TGTGCCAGCAGCCACCAATCGGACAGGGAAGCTTTCTTT
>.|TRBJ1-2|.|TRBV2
CASNPAVYYGYTF
TGTGCCAGCAACCCAGCAGTTTACTATGGCTACACCTTC
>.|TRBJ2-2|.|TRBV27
CASSSTPPQGAQTGELFF
TGTGCCAGCAGTTCAACCCCTCCCCAAGGGGCGCAGACCGGGGAGCTGTTTTTT
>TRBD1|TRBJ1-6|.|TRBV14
CASSPGTGGNSPLHF
TGTGCCAGCAGCCCCGGGACAGGAGGCAATTCACCCCTCCACTTT
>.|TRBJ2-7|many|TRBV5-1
CASSLVQSYEQYF
TGCGCCAGCAGCTTGGTTCAGTCCTACGAGCAGTACTTC
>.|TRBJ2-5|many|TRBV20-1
CSARDQLAWKETQYF
TGCAGTGCTAGAGATCAATTAGCGTGGAAAGAGACCCAGTACTTC
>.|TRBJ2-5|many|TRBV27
CASSLTAQETQYF
TGTGCCAGCAGTTTAACAGCCCAAGAGACCCAGTACTTC
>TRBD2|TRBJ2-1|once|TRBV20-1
CSARGLAFSYNEQFF
TGCAGTGCTAGGGGACTAGCCTTCTCCTACAATGAGCAGTTCTTC
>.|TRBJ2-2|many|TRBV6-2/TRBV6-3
CASSFSDVTGELFF
TGTGCCAGCAGTTTCTCGGACGTCACCGGGGAGCTGTTTTTT
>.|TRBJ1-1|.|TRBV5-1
CASSLGKNTEAYF
TGCGCCAGCAGCTTGGGGAAGAACACTGAAGCTTACTTT
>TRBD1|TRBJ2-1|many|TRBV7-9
CASTPRQGSSYNEQFF
TGTGCCAGCACCCCTAGACAGGGATCGTCCTACAATGAGCAGTTCTTC
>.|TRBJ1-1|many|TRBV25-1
CASSEGWAGLTAHPDTEAFF
TGTGCCAGCAGTGAAGGGTGGGCAGGGCTGACCGCCCACCCGGACACTGAAGCTTTCTTT
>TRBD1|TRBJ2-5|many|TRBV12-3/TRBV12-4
CASSLASRGLGETQYF
TGTGCCAGCAGTTTAGCGTCCAGGGGGTTAGGGGAGACCCAGTACTTC